The 29 T cell receptor beta chains reported below all come from one sample, sequenced in a study of shared clonotypes between healthy human individuals. Only in-frame clones appear in the TCRdb table, and some are missing; sequencing was by immunoSEQ multiplex PCR. The table shows fewer than 700,000 clones, with roughly 95% occurring only once. Only CD45RO-negative cells positively selected for CCR7 counted as naive CD8 cells, so terminally differentiated effector memory CD45RA+ cells were excluded. The specimen was naive CD8+ T cells sorted from blood. The receptors come from a woman in her twenties or thirties in good health.

The V and J genes are TRBV29-1 and TRBJ1-1; weak D call: TRBD1 (5 bases). V shed 4 bases and J shed 4 bases, with 16 bases lying between them. Germline assignment: CDR1 SQVTM and CDR2 ANQGSEA. The CDR3 is 14 residues long. The CDR3 spells CSVGAGPRGTEAFF. The CDR3, as DNA: TGCAGCGTTGGGGCAGGGCCTCGGGGCACTGAAGCTTTCTTT.

CDR3 in amino acids: CASSLPTGGLDTQYF. In DNA, the CDR3 is TGTGCCAGCAGCTTGCCGACAGGGGGTTTGGATACGCAGTATTTT. The V and J genes are TRBV5-6 and TRBJ2-3, with 9 bases matching TRBD1. The V gene's germline CDR1 is SGHDT and CDR2 YYEEEE. The CDR3 is 15 residues long. The junction had 6 bases not matched to a gene; V was cut back by 1 base and J by 6 bases.

In regard to this clone: Other DNA sequences in the same sample also yield this CDR3. This rearrangement joins TRBV13 to TRBJ1-1, with 10 bases fitting TRBD1. V was pared by 5 bases and J by 4 bases, with 4 bases of the junction left unmatched. The length of the CDR3 is 14 residues. Germline V gene lookup returns CDR1 PRHDT and CDR2 FYEKMQ (reference sequence). CDR3 in DNA: TGTGCCAGCAGCGTTGGACAGGGGGGCACTGAAGCTTTCTTT. It is translated as CASSVGQGGTEAFF. Full variable domain (rest looked up from reference TRBV13 and TRBJ1-1): AAGVIQSPRHLIKEKRETATLKCYPIPRHDTVYWYQQGPGQDPQFLISFYEKMQSDKGSIPDRFSAQQFSDYHSELNMSSLELGDSALYFCASSVGQGGTEAFFGQGTRLTVV.

CDR3 DNA: TGTGCCAGCAGCTTGAGTGCGGACCCTAATGAGCAGTTCTTC. Protein: CASSLSADPNEQFF. The chain recombines TRBV7-9 with TRBJ2-1, with unresolved D. Germline loops: CDR1 SEHNR, CDR2 FQNEAQ (reference sequence). CDR3 length: 14 amino acids. Trimming stripped 3 bases from V and 7 bases from J, with 13 bases between.

This clone appeared once. The chain links TRBV4-2 to TRBJ2-4; the D gene is possibly TRBD2 (6 bases). Trimming took 0 bases from V and 6 from J, leaving 15 bases between them. The CDR3 contains 16 residues. From germline, CDR1 is LGHNA and CDR2 YNFKEQ. The CDR3 nucleotides are TGTGCCAGCAGCCAAGAAGCCGGGACTTTTCGAAACATTCAGTACTTC. As protein: CASSQEAGTFRNIQYF.

V and J are TRBV4-1 and TRBJ2-7; 9 bases line up with TRBD2. Germline V CDR1 and CDR2: MGHRA, YSYEKL. The CDR3 is 15 residues long. V lost 3 bases and J lost 5; bases outside the gene matches: 8. This CDR3 reads CASSQAGGPGNEQYF. The CDR3 DNA is TGCGCCAGCAGCCAGGCGGGAGGGCCAGGGAACGAGCAGTACTTC.

The rearrangement links TRBV9 to TRBJ2-7, with D possibly being TRBD2 (5 bases). V was shortened by 3 bases and J by 6 bases, with 13 bases between the two germline ends. The CDR3 contains 13 residues. Germline lookup yields CDR1 SGDLS and CDR2 YYNGEE. The CDR3 spells CASSGTFRGEQYF. The CDR3 bases are TGTGCCAGCAGCGGTACCTTTCGGGGCGAGCAGTACTTC. Based on the CDR3 plus reference TRBV9 and TRBJ2-7, the full variable domain is DSGVTQTPKHLITATGQRVTLRCSPRSGDLSVYWYQQSLDQGLQFLIQYYNGEERAKGNILERFSAQQFPDLHSELNLSSLELGDSALYFCASSGTFRGEQYFGPGTRLTVT.

This chain joins TRBV5-1 and TRBJ2-7; TRBD2 matches at 7 bases. This CDR3 is 12 amino acids long. CDR1 SGHRS and CDR2 YFSETQ come from the germline V gene. Trimming removed 3 bases from V and 5 bases from J; junction bases left unmatched: 2. CDR3 bases: TGCGCCAGCAGCTACCGGGGGGACGAGCAGTACTTC. Amino acid sequence: CASSYRGDEQYF.

This chain joins TRBV6-1 and TRBJ1-1, with D perhaps TRBD1 (6 bases). With 6 bases removed from V and 11 bases from J, the gap between germline ends came to 25 bases. This CDR3 has 15 residues. The germline gives CDR1 MNHNS, CDR2 SASEGT. The CDR3 region has the DNA TGTGCCAGCAGAAAACGGGACACCCATGTGACAGGCGCTTTCTTT. Protein sequence: CASRKRDTHVTGAFF.

The chain joins TRBV28 to TRBJ1-6; D is ambiguous. The CDR3 totals 15 residues. Germline V gene data show CDR1 as MDHEN and CDR2 as SYDVKM. Trimming cost V 4 bases and J 8 bases, with 15 bases left between them. The DNA of the CDR3 is TGTGCCAGCAGTTCTACCCCCAGCGATGATTCACCCCTCCACTTT. Translation: CASSSTPSDDSPLHF.

The chain recombines TRBV27 with TRBJ2-2; 7 nucleotides align to TRBD2. The CDR3 consists of 14 residues. The germline V gene encodes CDR1 MNHEY and CDR2 SMNVEV (reference sequence). J gave up 6 bases and V 8 bases, and 9 bases lay outside the gene matches. The CDR3 loop is CASRDSGGAGELFF. In DNA form, the CDR3 reads TGTGCCAGCCGGGACTCGGGGGGTGCCGGGGAGCTGTTTTTT.

The J gene is TRBJ1-5, the V gene TRBV6-1; no clear D gene. CDR1 is MNHNS, CDR2 SASEGT, per germline. The CDR3 totals 12 residues. The V end was cut by 10 bases, the J end by 4 bases, with 11 bases between. The CDR3 protein is CATEDGNQPQHF. The CDR3 region has the DNA TGTGCCACCGAGGACGGGAATCAGCCCCAGCATTTT.

The gene calls are TRBV27 and TRBJ1-1; 9 bases agree with TRBD1. V was pared by 7 bases and J by 0 bases, with 15 bases of the junction left unmatched. Germline CDR1 reads MNHEY; CDR2 reads SMNVEV (reference sequence). There are 18 residues in the CDR3. This CDR3 is CASTTLGQGNAVNTEAFF. CDR3 coding DNA: TGTGCCAGCACCACCCTCGGACAGGGGAATGCTGTGAACACTGAAGCTTTCTTT.

V and J are TRBV27 and TRBJ2-7, with D perhaps TRBD2 (5 bases). Per the germline V gene, CDR1 is MNHEY and CDR2 is SMNVEV (reference sequence). The V end lost 3 bases, the J end lost 3 bases, and 12 bases lay between the germline ends. The CDR3 consists of 14 residues. Here the CDR3 DNA reads TGTGCCAGCAGTTTCTCCCTAGGGAGCTACGAGCAGTACTTC. It encodes CASSFSLGSYEQYF.

This sequence joins TRBV30 and TRBJ1-1; 7 positions match TRBD1. The CDR3 spans 14 residues. V lost 7 bases, J lost 1 base, and 9 bases stayed unmatched. Germline lookup yields CDR1 GTSNPN and CDR2 SVGIG (reference sequence). Written as DNA, the CDR3 is TGTGCCTCCAATTTTCGGACAGGGAACACTGAAGCTTTCTTT. The encoded protein is CASNFRTGNTEAFF.

This chain joins TRBV5-1 and TRBJ1-5; D is unresolved. This CDR3 has 13 amino acids. With 5 bases removed from V and 5 bases from J, the gap between germline ends came to 11 bases. CDR1 is SGHRS and CDR2 is YFSETQ in the germline V gene. The CDR3 protein is CASSPVGDQPQHF. DNA of the CDR3: TGCGCCAGCAGTCCGGTTGGGGATCAGCCCCAGCATTTT. Filled out from reference TRBV5-1 and TRBJ1-5, the complete variable domain reads KAGVTQTPRYLIKTRGQQVTLSCSPISGHRSVSWYQQTPGQGLQFLFEYFSETQRNKGNFPGRFSGRQFSNSRSEMNVSTLELGDSALYLCASSPVGDQPQHFGDGTRLSIL.

V is TRBV5-6 and J is TRBJ2-4; the D is unclear. The CDR3 runs 14 residues. Trimming took 0 bases from V and 0 from J, leaving 4 bases between them. Germline values: CDR1 SGHDT, CDR2 YYEEEE. The CDR3 protein is CASSLDLAKNIQYF. The CDR3 DNA sequence: TGTGCCAGCAGCTTGGACCTAGCCAAAAACATTCAGTACTTC.

The chain employs TRBV29-1 and TRBJ2-3, with 12 bases that match TRBD2. Germline V gives CDR1 SQVTM, CDR2 ANQGSEA. CDR3 length equals 15 residues. V trimming: 3 bases; J trimming: 6 bases; junction bases outside the gene matches: 7. CDR3 sequence: CSVDYSTSGRDTQYF. In DNA form, the CDR3 reads TGCAGCGTTGATTATAGTACTAGCGGGAGGGATACGCAGTATTTT.

The chain carries TRBV28 and TRBJ2-3; D might be TRBD1 (6 bases). Per the germline V gene, CDR1 is MDHEN and CDR2 is SYDVKM. The V end was cut by 6 bases, the J end by 4 bases, with 17 bases between. The CDR3 contains 15 residues. CDR3 in amino acids: CASSKDRGWPDTQYF. CDR3 in DNA: TGTGCCAGCAGCAAGGACAGAGGGTGGCCAGATACGCAGTATTTT.

The chain carries TRBV27 and TRBJ1-3; 7 nucleotides align to TRBD1. The CDR3 extends over 20 amino acids. Per the germline V gene, CDR1 is MNHEY and CDR2 is SMNVEV (reference sequence). V was clipped by 3 bases and J by 8 bases; unmatched bases: 25. Here the CDR3 reads CASSFPTLPVPGQSADTIYF. In DNA form, the CDR3 reads TGTGCCAGCAGTTTTCCTACACTACCTGTCCCGGGACAGAGTGCGGACACCATATATTTT.

The chain recombines TRBV28 with TRBJ1-1; 7 bases are shared with TRBD1. This CDR3 spans 15 amino acids. Germline CDR1 reads MDHEN; CDR2 reads SYDVKM. Unmatched junction bases numbered 11, after V lost 6 bases and J lost 4 bases. CDR3 protein: CASRFDRVLGTEAFF. The CDR3 DNA sequence: TGTGCCAGCAGATTCGACAGGGTATTGGGCACTGAAGCTTTCTTT.

The chain joins TRBV28 to TRBJ2-7; either TRBD1 or TRBD2 may supply D (5 bases each). Germline CDR1 and CDR2: MDHEN and SYDVKM. The CDR3 length is 17 residues. Trimming took 5 bases from V and 1 from J, leaving 21 bases between them. CDR3 DNA: TGTGCCAGCAGTGCGCTTTCGGCGCCTGAGGGGTCCTACGAGCAGTACTTC. Its translation: CASSALSAPEGSYEQYF. Full variable domain (outside the CDR3, taken from reference TRBV28 and TRBJ2-7): DVKVTQSSRYLVKRTGEKVFLECVQDMDHENMFWYRQDPGLGLRLIYFSYDVKMKEKGDIPEGYSVSREKKERFSLILESASTNQTSMYLCASSALSAPEGSYEQYFGPGTRLTVT.

V and J are TRBV27 and TRBJ1-2; maybe TRBD1 (5 bases). CDR3 length: 15 residues. CDR1 and CDR2 from the germline V gene are MNHEY and SMNVEV (reference sequence). Trimming pared 1 base from V and 5 bases from J, leaving 14 bases between. In DNA form, the CDR3 reads TGTGCCAGCAGTTTATTTTTCGGGGGGGTTTATGGCTACACCTTC. As protein: CASSLFFGGVYGYTF.

V is TRBV19 and J is TRBJ2-1, with 10 bases fitting TRBD2. Germline CDR1 is LNHDA and CDR2 is SQIVND (reference sequence). After removal of 5 bases from V and 1 base from J, the junction contained 5 bases not matched to a gene. This CDR3 contains 16 residues. The CDR3 coding sequence is TGTGCCAGTAGTTTCTCACTAGCGGGATCCTACAATGAGCAGTTCTTC. Residues: CASSFSLAGSYNEQFF.

The chain has TRBV15 and TRBJ2-3; D remains ambiguous. The length of the CDR3 is 14 residues. Trimming left V 4 bases short and J 0 bases short, with 8 bases between. Germline CDR1 is LNHNV and CDR2 is YYDKDF (reference sequence). The CDR3 loop reads CATSKTGSTDTQYF. As DNA, the CDR3 is TGTGCCACCAGCAAGACTGGTAGCACAGATACGCAGTATTTT.

This chain links TRBV29-1 with TRBJ2-1; 7 bases map to TRBD2. Germline-derived CDR1 and CDR2 are SQVTM and ANQGSEA. This CDR3 comprises 14 residues. V gave up 7 bases and J gave up 7 bases; unmatched junction bases: 13. The CDR3 loop reads CSALLSGAPNEQFF. In nucleotides, the CDR3 is TGCAGCGCCCTACTAAGCGGGGCACCTAATGAGCAGTTCTTC.

This chain links TRBV27 with TRBJ2-7, with 8 bases matching TRBD1. Germline values: CDR1 MNHEY, CDR2 SMNVEV (reference sequence). The length of the CDR3 is 14 residues. The trim removed 5 bases at V and 5 bases at J, leaving 8 bases unmatched. The CDR3 reads CASSIGQGLNEQYF. The CDR3 DNA follows: TGTGCCAGCAGTATCGGACAGGGCTTAAACGAGCAGTACTTC.

The CDR3 DNA reads as TGTGCCAGCAGTGACTTGGCAGATACGCAGTATTTT. Translating gives CASSDLADTQYF. The chain joins TRBV6-4 to TRBJ2-3; D is uncertain. The CDR3 has 12 amino acids. CDR1 is MRHNA, CDR2 SNTAGT, per germline. Trimming removed 1 base from V and 4 bases from J, with 3 bases in between.

This chain links TRBV5-6 with TRBJ2-1, with TRBD2 identical over 11 bases. The length of the CDR3 is 16 residues. Germline lookup yields CDR1 SGHDT and CDR2 YYEEEE. The V segment lost 2 bases and the J segment 9 bases; nucleotides outside the gene matches: 10. The DNA for the CDR3 is TGTGCCAGCAGCTTCGGGACTAGCGGTCATCGGGGTGAGCAGTTCTTC. This sequence encodes CASSFGTSGHRGEQFF.